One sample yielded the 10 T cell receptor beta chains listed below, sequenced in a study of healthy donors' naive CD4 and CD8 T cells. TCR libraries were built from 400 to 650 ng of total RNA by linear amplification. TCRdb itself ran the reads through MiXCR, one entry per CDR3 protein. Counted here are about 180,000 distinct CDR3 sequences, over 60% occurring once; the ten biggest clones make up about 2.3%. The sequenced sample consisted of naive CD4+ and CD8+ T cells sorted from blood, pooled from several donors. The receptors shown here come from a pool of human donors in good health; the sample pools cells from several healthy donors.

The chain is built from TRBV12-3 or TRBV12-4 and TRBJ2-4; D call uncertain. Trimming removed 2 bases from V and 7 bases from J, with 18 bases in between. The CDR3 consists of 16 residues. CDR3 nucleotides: TGTGCCAGCAGTTTACTCGAGCTTGGACGGTGGAACATTCAGTACTTC. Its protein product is CASSLLELGRWNIQYF.

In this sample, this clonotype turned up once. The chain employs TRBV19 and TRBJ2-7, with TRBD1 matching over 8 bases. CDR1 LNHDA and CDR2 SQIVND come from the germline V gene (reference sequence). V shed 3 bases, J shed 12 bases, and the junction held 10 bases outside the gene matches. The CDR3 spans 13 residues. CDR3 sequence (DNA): TGTGCCAGTAGTATTGCTACCGGGACAGGCGTGTACTTC. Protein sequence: CASSIATGTGVYF. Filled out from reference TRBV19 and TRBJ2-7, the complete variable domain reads DGGITQSPKYLFRKEGQNVTLSCEQNLNHDAMYWYRQDPGQGLRLIYYSQIVNDFQKGDIAEGYSVSREKKESFPLTVTSAQKNPTAFYLCASSIATGTGVYFGPGTRLTVT.

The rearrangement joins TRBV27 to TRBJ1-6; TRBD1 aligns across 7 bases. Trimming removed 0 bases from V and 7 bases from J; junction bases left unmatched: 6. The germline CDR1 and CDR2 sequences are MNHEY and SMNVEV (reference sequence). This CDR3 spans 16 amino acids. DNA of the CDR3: TGTGCCAGCAGTTTATCCCTGACAGGGAGGAATTCACCCCTCCACTTT. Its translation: CASSLSLTGRNSPLHF.

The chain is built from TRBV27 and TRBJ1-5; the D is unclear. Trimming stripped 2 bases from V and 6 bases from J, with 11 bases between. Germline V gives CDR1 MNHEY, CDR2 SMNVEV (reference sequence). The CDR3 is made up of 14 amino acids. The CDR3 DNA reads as TGTGCCAGCAGTTTAAGGTCAGGTGGTCAGCCCCAGCATTTT. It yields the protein CASSLRSGGQPQHF.

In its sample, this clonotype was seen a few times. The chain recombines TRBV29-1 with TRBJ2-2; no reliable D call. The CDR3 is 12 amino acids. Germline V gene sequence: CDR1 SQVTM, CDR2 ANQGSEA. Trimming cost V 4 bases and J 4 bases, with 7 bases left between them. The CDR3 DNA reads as TGCAGCGTTGGAGGCTCCACCGGGGAGCTGTTTTTT. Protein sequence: CSVGGSTGELFF.

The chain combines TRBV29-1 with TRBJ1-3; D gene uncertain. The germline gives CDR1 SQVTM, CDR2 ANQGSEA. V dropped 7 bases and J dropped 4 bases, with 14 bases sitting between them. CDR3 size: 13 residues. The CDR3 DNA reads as TGCAGCGGCATGGAGGGTGGGGGAAACACCATATATTTT. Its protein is CSGMEGGGNTIYF.

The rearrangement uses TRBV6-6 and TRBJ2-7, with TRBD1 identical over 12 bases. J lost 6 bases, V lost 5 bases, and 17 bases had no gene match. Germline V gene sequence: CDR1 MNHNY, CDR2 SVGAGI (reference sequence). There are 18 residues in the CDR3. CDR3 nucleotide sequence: TGTGCCAGCAGTGCTTCCCGCCGGGACAGGGGGCGTTCGAGCGAGCAGTACTTC. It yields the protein CASSASRRDRGRSSEQYF.

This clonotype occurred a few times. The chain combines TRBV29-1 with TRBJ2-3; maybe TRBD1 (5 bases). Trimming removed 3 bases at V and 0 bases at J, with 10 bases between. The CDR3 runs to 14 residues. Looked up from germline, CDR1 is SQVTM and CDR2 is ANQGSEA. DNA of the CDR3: TGCAGCGTTGACCAGGGCTTCAGCACAGATACGCAGTATTTT. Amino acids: CSVDQGFSTDTQYF.

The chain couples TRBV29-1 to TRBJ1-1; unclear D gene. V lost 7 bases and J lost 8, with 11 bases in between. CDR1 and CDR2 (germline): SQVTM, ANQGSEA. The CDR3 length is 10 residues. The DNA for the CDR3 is TGCAGCGCCTTAACCTCGGAAGCTTTCTTT. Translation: CSALTSEAFF.

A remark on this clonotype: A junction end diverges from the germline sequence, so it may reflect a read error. The CDR3 coding sequence is TGCAACGTTGGCCATGAAGGCACTGAAGCTTTCTTT. Its translation is CNVGHEGTEAFF. The chain is built from TRBV29-1 and TRBJ1-1; D unclear. CDR1 is SQVTM, CDR2 ANQGSEA, per germline. This CDR3 contains 12 residues.